This TCR beta chain was identified during a study of blood T cells in healthy people across ages (dated by TCRdb to about 2015). About the full investigation: In model experiments, template switching captured about one uniquely barcoded TCR beta cDNA molecule for every two T cells. Using deep sequencing normalized with unique cDNA molecular identifiers, the study measured how TCR beta repertoire diversity changes with age. The donors were divided into four age groups: young (average 16 years), middle-aged (over 35), aged (around 59) and long-lived (82). To avoid experimental bias, donors of different ages were spread randomly across the sequencing lanes. Two additional independent replicas of 1 million unique cDNA reads from the same blood draw were analyzed for two donors (one aged 18 to 30 and one aged 80 or older).

Library preparation was by 5' RACE. The run used an Illumina HiSeq 2500. A second PCR of 7 to 11 cycles was performed with a sample-barcoded 5' primer and a J-beta primer mix. A unique molecular identifier was introduced onto each TCR beta cDNA molecule by a template-switch 5' adaptor carrying 12 random nucleotides. Each sample yielded at least 2.5 million CDR3-containing paired-end reads. The Mint cDNA synthesis kit, primed by a TRBC-specific oligonucleotide, was used to synthesize first-strand cDNA from all RNA. Following uracil-DNA glycosylase treatment, a first 18-cycle PCR with universal primers M1SS and BC2_uni_R was performed on all cDNA. For the original study's pipeline: For normalization, 1 million high-quality reads were randomly selected from each sample, with every read carrying a distinct molecular identifier. Instead of being binned into consensus sequences, reads with shared molecular identifiers were discarded. CDR3 identification, clonotype clustering and error correction used MiTCR with a Q25 quality threshold and the strictest error-elimination algorithm. A nonparametric unseen species model using Euler transformation provided a lower-bound estimate of total TCR beta diversity. The public sequencing data were trimmed at Q25 with fastp and processed into clonotypes with MiXCR by TCRdb, which kept only in-frame beta chains. Every entry covers one CDR3 protein and lists the most common genes and DNA from its rows. The V and J calls here are based on TCRdb, not the publication. The sample records about 1.8 million distinct CDR3 sequences, about 50% of which are singletons. The ten largest clones add up to more than 2% of the sample.

Points on this clonotype: Its antigen remains unidentified. No base quality values were provided; no much bigger clone lies one nucleotide off.

Summary of the overall study and its limitations: The long-lived group showed more naive CD4+ T cells, fewer expanded clones and increased TCR diversity than the aged group, suggesting age selection. As age increased, observed TCR beta diversity per million T cells dropped in a roughly linear way, and a significant reduction was already evident by age around 41. Because donor CMV infection status was unknown, age-related changes in expanded clonotypes were potentially confounded. Estimates of total diversity based on one million sequenced T cells were regarded as lower bounds and as underestimates. The percentage of naive T cells measured by flow cytometry correlated strongly with observed TCR beta diversity. Conclusive comparison of naive and antigen-experienced compartments was prevented by the profiling of bulk unsorted PBMCs.

The donors were roughly 40 Caucasian individuals from Russia, aged roughly 6 to 90 years, who were systemically healthy. Roughly 9 milliliters of peripheral blood were drawn from each donor into EDTA-treated Vacutainer tubes. Ficoll-Paque density-gradient centrifugation was used to isolate PBMCs, with at least 7 million per sample. Total RNA was extracted from PBMCs with Trizol reagent, with at least 5.5 micrograms obtained per sample. For every donor, an aliquot of PBMCs went through flow cytometry to measure the percentages of naive CD45RAhigh/CD27high T cells. The CDR3 contains 14 residues, cysteine and phenylalanine counted. Just CDR3 DNA is preserved here, 42 bases in frame from base 1. The junction shows trimming of 6 bases on V and 6 bases on J, plus 15 bases between the germline ends. The germline V gene yields SNHLY for CDR1 and FYNNEI for CDR2.

This TCR derives from a woman aged 40-49 years in good health. The rearrangement joined TRBV2 to TRBJ2-1, with TRBD2 tentatively as D gene (5 bases match). Specimen: blood. The CDR3 in this case is CASSPGRGFNEQFF. At the DNA level, the sequence is TGTGCCAGCAGCCCGGGTAGAGGGTTCAATGAGCAGTTCTTC.